Listed here is a single T cell receptor beta chain. What this receptor recognizes is not known. No quality values exist for individual bases; no much larger clone is one base distant. This record comes from a study of T cell changes during pregnancy in multiple sclerosis (dated by TCRdb to 2018 to 2020). Regarding the study in general: The study examined how the T cell repertoire changed over the course of pregnancy in women with multiple sclerosis.

Library prep was done by the immunoSEQ multiplex PCR assay. The source is immuneACCESS, and TCRdb retained only in-frame sequences with V and J called. Part of the clones is not carried over; for the studies checked, unresolved V genes explain less than half of this, and the remainder is unexplained. The sample yields tens of thousands of clones; roughly 92% were counted once. The leading ten clones occupy 2% of the sample. From a lookup of the germline V gene, CDR1 and CDR2 are SQVTM and ANQGSEA. Including the terminal cysteine and phenylalanine, the CDR3 comprises 14 residues. Here the CDR3 DNA is all that survives: 42 bases in frame from base 1. Relative to germline, V is 5 bases shorter and J is 5 bases shorter, with 18 bases between their ends.

The rearrangement combines TRBV29-1 with TRBJ2-5; tentative D gene TRBD2, with 7 bases matching. Specimen: peripheral blood, collected in the second trimester of pregnancy. This clonotype originated in a female donor with multiple sclerosis, enrolled in a pregnancy study. The sequence in DNA is TGCAGCGTTATGGGGGGGCAATCGGGTGAGACCCAGTACTTC. Translated, it reads CSVMGGQSGETQYF. Beyond the CDR3, the reference TRBV29-1 and TRBJ2-5 genes provide the residues; the full variable domain reads: SAVISQKPSRDICQRGTSLTIQCQVDSQVTMMFWYRQQPGQSLTLIATANQGSEATYESGFVIDKFPISRPNLTFSTLTVSNMSPEDSSIYLCSVMGGQSGETQYFGPGTRLLVL.